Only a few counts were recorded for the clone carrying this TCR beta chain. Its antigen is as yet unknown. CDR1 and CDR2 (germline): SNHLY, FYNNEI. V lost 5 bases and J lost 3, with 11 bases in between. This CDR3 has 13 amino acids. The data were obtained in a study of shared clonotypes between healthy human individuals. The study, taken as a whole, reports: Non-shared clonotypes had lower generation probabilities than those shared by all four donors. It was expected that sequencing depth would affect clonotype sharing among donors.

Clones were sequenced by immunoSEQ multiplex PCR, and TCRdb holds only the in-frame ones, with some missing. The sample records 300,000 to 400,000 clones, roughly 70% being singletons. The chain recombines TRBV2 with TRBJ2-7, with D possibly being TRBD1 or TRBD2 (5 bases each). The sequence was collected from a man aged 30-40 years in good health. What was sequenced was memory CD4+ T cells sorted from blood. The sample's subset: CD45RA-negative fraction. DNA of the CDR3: TGTGCCAGCAGTCAGAGGGGCCTCTACGAGCAGTACTTC. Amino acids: CASSQRGLYEQYF.